This TCR beta chain was found in a study of identical twins. General study results and limits: Monozygotic twin pairs showed more out-of-frame TCR alpha sharing than models estimated. Cord blood's abundant beta clonotypes had fewer insertions, unlike memory repertoires. For zero-insertion analyses, partial confounding could come from invariant MAIT and iNKT cells.

This clonotype showed up many times. Its target is unknown. Healthy Caucasian individuals made up all the donors. TCRdb independently ran MiXCR on the 5' RACE reads; one entry per CDR3 protein. Of 140,000 to 150,000 distinct CDR3 sequences detected, roughly 3.2% appear once; the ten largest clones hold approximately 7.6%. The sequenced material came from memory T cells sorted from blood. The TCR was taken from a young man in good health.

The CDR3 region is CASSYVGPGTLGQPQHF. The CDR3 coding sequence is TGTGCCAGCAGTTACGTCGGCCCAGGGACCCTTGGTCAGCCCCAGCATTTT. The chain is built from TRBV6-2 or TRBV6-3 and TRBJ1-5, with D perhaps TRBD1 (5 bases). With 2 bases removed from V and 6 bases from J, the gap between germline ends came to 20 bases. This CDR3 contains 17 residues. Germline V lookup: CDR1 MNHEY, CDR2 SVGEGT.